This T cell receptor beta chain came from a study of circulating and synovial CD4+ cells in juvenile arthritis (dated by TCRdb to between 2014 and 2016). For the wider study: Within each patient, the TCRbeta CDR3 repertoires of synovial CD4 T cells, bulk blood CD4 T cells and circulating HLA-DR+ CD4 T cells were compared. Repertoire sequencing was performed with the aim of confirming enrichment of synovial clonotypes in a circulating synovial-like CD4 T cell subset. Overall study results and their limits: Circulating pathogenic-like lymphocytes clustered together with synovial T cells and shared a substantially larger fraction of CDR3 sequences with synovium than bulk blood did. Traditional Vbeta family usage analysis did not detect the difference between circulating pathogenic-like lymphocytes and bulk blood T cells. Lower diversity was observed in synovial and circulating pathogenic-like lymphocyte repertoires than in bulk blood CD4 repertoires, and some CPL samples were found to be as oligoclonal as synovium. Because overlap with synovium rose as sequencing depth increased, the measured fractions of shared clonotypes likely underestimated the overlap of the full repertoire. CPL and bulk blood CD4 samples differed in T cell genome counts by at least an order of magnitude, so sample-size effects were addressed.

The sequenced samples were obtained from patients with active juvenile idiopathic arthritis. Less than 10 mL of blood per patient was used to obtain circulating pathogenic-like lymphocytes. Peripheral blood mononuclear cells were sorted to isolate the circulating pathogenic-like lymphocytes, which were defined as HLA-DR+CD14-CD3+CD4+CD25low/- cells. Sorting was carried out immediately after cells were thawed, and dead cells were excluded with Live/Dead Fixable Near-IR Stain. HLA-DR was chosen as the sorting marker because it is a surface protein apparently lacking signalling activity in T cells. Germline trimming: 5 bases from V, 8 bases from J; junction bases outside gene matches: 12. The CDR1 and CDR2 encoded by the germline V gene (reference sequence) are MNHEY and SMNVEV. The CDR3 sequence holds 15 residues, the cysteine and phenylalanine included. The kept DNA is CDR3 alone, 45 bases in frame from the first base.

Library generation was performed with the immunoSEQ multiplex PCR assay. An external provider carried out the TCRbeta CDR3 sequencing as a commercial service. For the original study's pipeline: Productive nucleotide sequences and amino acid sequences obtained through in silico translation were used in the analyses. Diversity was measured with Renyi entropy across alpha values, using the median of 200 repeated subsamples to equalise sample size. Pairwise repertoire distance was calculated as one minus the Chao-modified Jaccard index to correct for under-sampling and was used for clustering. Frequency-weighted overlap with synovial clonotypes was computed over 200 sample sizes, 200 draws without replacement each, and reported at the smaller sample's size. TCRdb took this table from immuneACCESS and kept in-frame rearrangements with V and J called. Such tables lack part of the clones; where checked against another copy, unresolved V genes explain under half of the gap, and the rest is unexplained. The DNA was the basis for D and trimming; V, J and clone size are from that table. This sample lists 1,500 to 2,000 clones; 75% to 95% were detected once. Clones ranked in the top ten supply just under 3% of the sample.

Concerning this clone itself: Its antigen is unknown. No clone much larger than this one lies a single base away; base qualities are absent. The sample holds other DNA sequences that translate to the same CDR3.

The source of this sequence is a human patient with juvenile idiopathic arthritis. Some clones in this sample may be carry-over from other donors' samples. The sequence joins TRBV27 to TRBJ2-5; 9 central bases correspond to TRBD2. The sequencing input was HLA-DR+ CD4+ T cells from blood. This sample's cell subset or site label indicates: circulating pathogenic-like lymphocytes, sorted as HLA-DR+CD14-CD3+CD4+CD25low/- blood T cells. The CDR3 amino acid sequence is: CASSPQTSGSATQYF. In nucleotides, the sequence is TGTGCCAGCAGTCCACAGACTAGCGGTTCAGCAACCCAGTACTTC.